Following are 28 T cell receptor beta chains from one sample sequenced in a study of T cell changes during pregnancy in multiple sclerosis. Profiled with immunoSEQ multiplex PCR; TCRdb holds only in-frame clones, not every one. The data contain 71,000 or so clones, approximately 92% of them singletons. Sample: peripheral blood, taken in the third trimester of pregnancy. Every receptor here comes from a female donor with multiple sclerosis, enrolled in a pregnancy study.

The chain combines TRBV5-8 with TRBJ2-7; 12 bases align to TRBD2. The CDR3 has 18 amino acids. Germline lookup yields CDR1 SGHTS and CDR2 YDEGEE. The J segment lost 0 bases and the V segment lost 4 bases, leaving 11 bases of the junction unmatched. The CDR3 DNA reads as TGTGCCAGCAGCCCCCGGACTAGCGGGACACTTTACTCCTACGAGCAGTACTTC. Translation: CASSPRTSGTLYSYEQYF.

The rearrangement joins TRBV5-1 to TRBJ2-5, with D possibly being TRBD2 (6 bases). The CDR3 runs 16 residues. Per germline, CDR1 SGHRS and CDR2 YFSETQ. The V end lost 6 bases, the J end lost 5 bases, and 23 bases lay between the germline ends. CDR3 loop: CASTGGTVGSGETQYF. As DNA, the CDR3 is TGCGCCAGCACCGGAGGGACGGTGGGGTCCGGGGAGACCCAGTACTTC.

This chain links TRBV11-2 with TRBJ1-2; TRBD1 aligns across 9 bases. J was trimmed by 4 bases and V by 5 bases; bases with no gene match: 11. CDR3 length: 16 amino acids. Germline V gives CDR1 SGHAT, CDR2 FQNNGV. The CDR3 region is CASSPTGGKGVYGYTF. As DNA, the CDR3 is TGTGCCAGCAGCCCAACAGGGGGCAAAGGCGTCTATGGCTACACCTTC.

This rearrangement joins TRBV7-2 to TRBJ1-5, with unresolved D. Germline CDR1 reads SGHTA; CDR2 reads FQGNSA. The CDR3 is 13 amino acids. Trimming removed 4 bases at V and 6 bases at J, with 10 bases between. CDR3 sequence reads: CASSSWSGQPQHF. The CDR3 DNA reads as TGTGCCAGCAGCTCCTGGTCGGGTCAGCCCCAGCATTTT. The full variable domain, in which reference TRBV7-2 and TRBJ1-5 provide the parts outside the CDR3, is GAGVSQSPSNKVTEKGKDVELRCDPISGHTALYWYRQSLGQGLEFLIYFQGNSAPDKSGLPSDRFSAERTGGSVSTLTIQRTQQEDSAVYLCASSSWSGQPQHFGDGTRLSIL.

The chain carries TRBV7-9 and TRBJ1-2; 8 bases match TRBD1. CDR1 is SEHNR and CDR2 is FQNEAQ in the germline V gene (reference sequence). V dropped 1 base and J dropped 5; count of bases not matched to a gene: 9. The CDR3 covers 16 residues. The CDR3 protein is CASSLVGDRGIYGYTF. The CDR3 DNA reads TGTGCCAGCAGCTTAGTTGGTGACAGGGGAATTTATGGCTACACCTTC. The full variable domain, its missing parts supplied by reference TRBV7-9 and TRBJ1-2, is DTGVSQNPRHKITKRGQNVTFRCDPISEHNRLYWYRQTLGQGPEFLTYFQNEAQLEKSRLLSDRFSAERPKGSFSTLEIQRTEQGDSAMYLCASSLVGDRGIYGYTFGSGTRLTVV.

CDR3 in amino acids: CASDTPGQGNYGYTF. The CDR3 DNA is TGTGCCAGCGATACTCCGGGACAGGGGAACTATGGCTACACCTTC. V usage is TRBV28 and J usage is TRBJ1-2, with TRBD1 matching 10 bases. Germline CDR1 is MDHEN and CDR2 is SYDVKM. Germline trimming cut 8 bases from V and 2 bases from J; bases unmatched to any gene: 8. This CDR3 is 15 amino acids long.

The chain combines TRBV5-1 with TRBJ2-7; TRBD1 aligns across 11 bases. The ends lost 0 bases at V and 6 bases at J; junction bases unmatched: 2. The CDR3 contains 14 residues. CDR1 SGHRS and CDR2 YFSETQ come from the germline V gene. Here the CDR3 reads CASSLGTGGSEQYF. CDR3 bases: TGCGCCAGCAGCTTGGGGACAGGGGGCTCCGAGCAGTACTTC.

The chain is built from TRBV7-2 and TRBJ2-7; perhaps TRBD2 as D (6 bases). CDR3 length equals 18 residues. Trimming removed 5 bases from V and 2 bases from J, with 25 bases in between. Germline lookup yields CDR1 SGHTA and CDR2 FQGNSA. This chain's CDR3 is CASSGIRDGGRGPYEQYF. The CDR3 region has the DNA TGTGCCAGCAGCGGAATCCGGGACGGGGGACGGGGCCCCTACGAGCAGTACTTC.

This clone occurred once. This sequence joins TRBV5-1 and TRBJ2-3; a weak D match, TRBD2 (6 bases). The CDR3 totals 14 residues. The germline V gene has CDR1 SGHRS and CDR2 YFSETQ. Trimming removed 5 bases from V and 6 bases from J, with 16 bases in between. The CDR3 reads CASRTGVGWDTQYF. CDR3 in DNA: TGCGCCAGCAGGACGGGGGTAGGTTGGGATACGCAGTATTTT.

This chain links TRBV19 with TRBJ2-7; D is perhaps TRBD1 (6 bases). The CDR3 extends over 14 amino acids. The V and J ends lost 5 bases and 1 base respectively, with 12 bases between them. Germline loops: CDR1 LNHDA, CDR2 SQIVND (reference sequence). CDR3 loop: CASSFRDTSYEQYF. The CDR3 nucleotides are TGTGCCAGTAGTTTCCGGGACACGTCCTACGAGCAGTACTTC.

V gene TRBV6-1 combines with J gene TRBJ2-3; no clear D gene. The length of the CDR3 is 14 residues. With 3 bases removed from V and 2 bases from J, the gap between germline ends came to 9 bases. Germline V CDR1 and CDR2: MNHNS, SASEGT. CDR3 coding DNA: TGTGCCAGCAGTGAGAGATTTGTCACAGATACGCAGTATTTT. Translation gives CASSERFVTDTQYF.

This clone was detected only once. This chain connects TRBV13 to TRBJ1-2; D remains ambiguous. Germline lookup yields CDR1 PRHDT and CDR2 FYEKMQ (reference sequence). V was trimmed by 1 base and J by 5 bases, leaving 17 bases between them. The CDR3 is 16 amino acids. Written as DNA, the CDR3 is TGTGCCAGCAGCTTAGTAGCTGGCCTTGGTCGATATGGCTACACCTTC. Its protein is CASSLVAGLGRYGYTF.

The chain employs TRBV9 and TRBJ2-3; perhaps TRBD1 as D (6 bases). Germline CDR1 SGDLS, CDR2 YYNGEE. V lost 5 bases and J lost 0, with 13 bases in between. The CDR3 length is 15 residues. In nucleotides, the CDR3 is TGTGCCAGCAGGGGGGCACGGGACAGCACAGATACGCAGTATTTT. Protein sequence: CASRGARDSTDTQYF.

The gene calls are TRBV11-2 and TRBJ2-1, with 10 bases matching TRBD2. CDR3 length: 19 residues. The V and J ends lost 5 bases and 2 bases, in that order; junction bases with no gene match: 15. Germline CDR1 reads SGHAT; CDR2 reads FQNNGV. The CDR3 region has the DNA TGTGCCAGCAGCACCCATGGGCCTAGCGGGAGTATAGCCTACAATGAGCAGTTCTTC. Encoded protein: CASSTHGPSGSIAYNEQFF. The full variable domain, with the rest looked up from reference TRBV11-2 and TRBJ2-1, is EAGVAQSPRYKIIEKRQSVAFWCNPISGHATLYWYQQILGQGPKLLIQFQNNGVVDDSQLPKDRFSAERLKGVDSTLKIQPAKLEDSAVYLCASSTHGPSGSIAYNEQFFGPGTRLTVL.

The gene calls are TRBV30 and TRBJ2-1, with a tentative D call TRBD2 (5 bases). The CDR3 runs 14 residues. In germline, CDR1 is GTSNPN, CDR2 SVGIG (reference sequence). V lost 0 bases to trimming and J lost 4 bases, with 10 bases between them. As DNA, the CDR3 is TGTGCCTGGAGTGTACTACGCGGGTACAATGAGCAGTTCTTC. It codes for CAWSVLRGYNEQFF.

V gene TRBV5-4 combines with J gene TRBJ1-1, with TRBD1 as a possible D gene (6 bases). The CDR3 has 13 amino acids. Germline loops: CDR1 SGHNT, CDR2 YYREEE (reference sequence). Trimming removed 4 bases from V and 3 bases from J, with 10 bases in between. Written as DNA, the CDR3 is TGTGCCAGCAGCAAGACAGGTGACACTGAAGCTTTCTTT. Translated: CASSKTGDTEAFF. Looking up the rest from reference TRBV5-4 and TRBJ1-1 gives the full variable domain: ETGVTQSPTHLIKTRGQQVTLRCSSQSGHNTVSWYQQALGQGPQFIFQYYREEENGRGNFPPRFSGLQFPNYSSELNVNALELDDSALYLCASSKTGDTEAFFGQGTRLTVV.

The table lists this clone with a count of one. The rearrangement uses TRBV15 and TRBJ2-3, with D possibly being TRBD2 (6 bases). V was shortened by 0 bases and J by 3 bases, with 13 bases between the two germline ends. This CDR3 comprises 16 residues. The germline V gene encodes CDR1 LNHNV and CDR2 YYDKDF (reference sequence). In DNA, the CDR3 is TGTGCCACCAGCAGAGACGGCGCGGAGGGGACAGATACGCAGTATTTT. It specifies CATSRDGAEGTDTQYF.

This clone has only one observation. The CDR3: CASSLTDTEAFF. The CDR3 DNA reads as TGTGCCAGCAGCTTAACGGACACTGAAGCTTTCTTT. The gene calls are TRBV11-2 and TRBJ1-1; no definite D call. Germline-derived CDR1 and CDR2 are SGHAT and FQNNGV. The CDR3 spans 12 residues. V was clipped by 2 bases and J by 3 bases, with 4 bases between them.

The chain carries TRBV19 and TRBJ2-1; D ambiguous. The germline V and J ends were trimmed by 7 bases and 3 bases, with 13 bases remaining between them. Germline V gives CDR1 LNHDA, CDR2 SQIVND (reference sequence). This CDR3 has 14 amino acids. The CDR3 protein is CASTPTSFYNEQFF. In nucleotides, the CDR3 is TGTGCCAGTACCCCGACTTCCTTCTACAATGAGCAGTTCTTC.

V is TRBV19 and J is TRBJ2-2; a weak D match, TRBD1 (5 bases). Germline CDR1 is LNHDA and CDR2 is SQIVND (reference sequence). Trimming cost V 3 bases and J 5 bases, with 13 bases left between them. This CDR3 region has 15 residues. CDR3 amino acids: CASSMVGAGTGELFF. The CDR3 DNA follows: TGTGCCAGTAGTATGGTTGGGGCAGGGACCGGGGAGCTGTTTTTT. Full variable domain (rest looked up from reference TRBV19 and TRBJ2-2): DGGITQSPKYLFRKEGQNVTLSCEQNLNHDAMYWYRQDPGQGLRLIYYSQIVNDFQKGDIAEGYSVSREKKESFPLTVTSAQKNPTAFYLCASSMVGAGTGELFFGEGSRLTVL.

The rearrangement uses TRBV28 and TRBJ1-1; possibly TRBD1 for D (6 bases). The CDR3 loop spans 15 amino acids. V lost 10 bases, J lost 11 bases, and 29 bases lay in between. Germline CDR1 MDHEN, CDR2 SYDVKM. CDR3 DNA: TGTGCCACCGAACCCGGGGGGGCCTTGCGAAACCGCGCTTTCTTT. This sequence encodes CATEPGGALRNRAFF.

The V gene is TRBV5-6, the J gene TRBJ1-1; 7 nucleotides align to TRBD1. This CDR3 is built from 16 residues. The ends lost 3 bases at V and 3 bases at J; junction bases unmatched: 11. The germline gives CDR1 SGHDT, CDR2 YYEEEE. The CDR3 DNA sequence: TGTGCCAGCAGCTCACAGGGGCCGGGTCGGGACACTGAAGCTTTCTTT. This sequence encodes CASSSQGPGRDTEAFF.

This rearrangement joins TRBV7-2 to TRBJ2-1, with D hard to call. Trimming left V 3 bases short and J 5 bases short, with 8 bases between. The CDR3 runs to 13 residues. CDR1 is SGHTA, CDR2 FQGNSA, per germline. CDR3 coding DNA: TGTGCCAGCAGCTTTTATCTAAACAATGAGCAGTTCTTC. Encoded protein: CASSFYLNNEQFF.

The chain is built from TRBV4-1 and TRBJ1-4; TRBD1 might be the D (5 bases). CDR3 length: 13 amino acids. Germline CDR1 is MGHRA and CDR2 is YSYEKL. The germline V and J ends were trimmed by 0 bases and 10 bases, with 9 bases remaining between them. Here the CDR3 reads CASSQDRERKLFF. The CDR3 nucleotides read TGCGCCAGCAGCCAAGACAGGGAAAGAAAACTGTTTTTT.

The genes are TRBV5-5 and TRBJ2-7; TRBD2 matches at 11 bases. This CDR3 is built from 14 residues. Germline assignment: CDR1 SGHKS and CDR2 YYEKEE (reference sequence). V dropped 4 bases and J dropped 3; count of bases not matched to a gene: 3. CDR3: CASSTLAGVYEQYF. The CDR3 coding sequence is TGTGCCAGCAGCACACTAGCGGGAGTCTACGAGCAGTACTTC.

This chain connects TRBV4-3 to TRBJ2-5; TRBD1 might be the D (6 bases). This CDR3 contains 16 residues. Germline loops: CDR1 LGHNA, CDR2 YSLEER. Trimming took off 4 bases at V and 2 bases at J, with 17 bases between the two ends. CDR3 nucleotide sequence: TGCGCCAGCAGCCTAGCAACACAGGGTGGTCAAGAGACCCAGTACTTC. It codes for CASSLATQGGQETQYF.

The chain employs TRBV19 and TRBJ1-5; D perhaps matches TRBD1 (6 bases). Per germline, CDR1 LNHDA and CDR2 SQIVND (reference sequence). The CDR3 covers 14 residues. Trimming removed 7 bases from V and 5 bases from J, with 15 bases in between. CDR3 sequence (DNA): TGTGCCAGTACCACACTAAACAGGGATCAGCCCCAGCATTTT. Its translation: CASTTLNRDQPQHF.

The chain has TRBV19 and TRBJ1-1; TRBD1 might be the D (5 bases). V lost 4 bases and J 7 bases, leaving 22 bases between the germline ends. Germline V gives CDR1 LNHDA, CDR2 SQIVND (reference sequence). The CDR3 contains 16 residues. CDR3 region: CASSSLQAGRFGEAFF. The CDR3, as DNA: TGTGCCAGTAGTAGCCTCCAGGCAGGGAGGTTTGGTGAAGCTTTCTTT.